This entry lists 17 T cell receptor beta chains sequenced from one sample in a study of T cell responses to AZD1222 COVID-19 vaccine. Repertoires were generated with immunoSEQ multiplex PCR, while TCRdb's copy carries only in-frame clones and drops some. Of 80,000 to 95,000 clones detected, 85% to 90% appear once; the ten largest clones hold 6.9%. The sample here was peripheral blood, taken 28 days after the second AZD1222 dose. The receptors here all came from an adult who received the AZD1222 COVID-19 vaccine.

The rearrangement links TRBV5-3 to TRBJ2-3; 9 nucleotides align to TRBD1. TRBV5-3 is an ORF, and what it does is uncertain. With 4 bases clipped from V and 2 bases from J, the junction kept 5 bases outside the gene matches. The CDR3 spans 15 residues. The CDR3 spells CARSLRTGDTDTQYF. The CDR3 coding sequence is TGTGCCAGAAGCCTGCGGACAGGGGACACAGATACGCAGTATTTT.

The chain carries TRBV27 and TRBJ2-7, with 9 bases identical to TRBD1. This CDR3 spans 15 amino acids. In germline, CDR1 is MNHEY, CDR2 SMNVEV (reference sequence). Losses at the gene ends were 6 bases for V and 2 bases for J; bases not matched to a gene: 8. CDR3 protein: CASRWGQGEAYEQYF. CDR3 nucleotides: TGTGCCAGCAGATGGGGACAGGGCGAAGCCTACGAGCAGTACTTC.

The chain carries TRBV18 and TRBJ1-2; D is undetermined. The CDR3 consists of 13 residues. Germline values: CDR1 KGHSH, CDR2 LQKENI. Trimming cost V 2 bases and J 2 bases, with 6 bases left between them. The CDR3 is CASSPEQNYGYTF. CDR3 DNA sequence: TGTGCCAGCTCACCAGAGCAAAACTATGGCTACACCTTC.

CDR3 coding DNA: TGTGCCAGCAGCTTAGAGTCGACCGGGCGATGGGTCGATGAAAAACTGTTTTTT. This gives the protein CASSLESTGRWVDEKLFF. The rearrangement joins TRBV7-2 to TRBJ1-4; D not certain. The V and J ends lost 1 base and 6 bases respectively, with 21 bases between them. Germline lookup yields CDR1 SGHTA and CDR2 FQGNSA. There are 18 residues in the CDR3.

The rearrangement links TRBV4-3 to TRBJ2-3, with D unresolved. The CDR3 consists of 13 residues. Germline CDR1 reads LGHNA; CDR2 reads YSLEER. Trimming cost V 0 bases and J 5 bases, with 6 bases left between them. The chain's CDR3 is CASSQDSQDTQYF. CDR3 coding DNA: TGCGCCAGCAGCCAAGATAGTCAAGATACGCAGTATTTT.

The chain has TRBV14 and TRBJ2-1, with unresolved D. This CDR3 spans 17 amino acids. V lost 0 bases to trimming and J lost 0 bases, with 12 bases between them. Germline V gene data show CDR1 as SGHDN and CDR2 as FVKESK. This chain's CDR3 is CASSQDISVFSYNEQFF. In DNA form, the CDR3 reads TGTGCCAGCAGCCAAGATATATCGGTATTCTCCTACAATGAGCAGTTCTTC.

The chain carries TRBV20-1 and TRBJ1-1, with D possibly matching TRBD1 (5 bases). Trimming pared 7 bases from V and 7 bases from J, leaving 13 bases between. The germline CDR1 and CDR2 sequences are DFQATT and SNEGSKA (reference sequence). CDR3 size: 11 residues. The CDR3 loop reads CSVPGPGEAFF. DNA for the CDR3: TGCAGTGTTCCAGGGCCGGGTGAAGCTTTCTTT.

J is TRBJ2-7 and V is TRBV19; D is unresolved. Looked up from germline, CDR1 is LNHDA and CDR2 is SQIVND (reference sequence). The CDR3 consists of 11 residues. The V and J ends lost 3 bases and 7 bases respectively, with 7 bases between them. In DNA form, the CDR3 reads TGTGCCAGTAGTATCGGTTGGGAGCAGTACTTC. Translated: CASSIGWEQYF.

This chain joins TRBV19 and TRBJ1-5; D call uncertain. Germline CDR1 LNHDA, CDR2 SQIVND (reference sequence). V gave up 6 bases and J gave up 2 bases, with 8 bases separating them. The CDR3 has 13 residues. This CDR3 reads CASRREGNQPQHF. CDR3 in DNA: TGTGCCAGTAGGAGGGAGGGCAATCAGCCCCAGCATTTT.

This clone has only a few counts. The chain recombines TRBV28 with TRBJ2-1; D call uncertain. V was shortened by 3 bases and J by 5 bases, with 14 bases between the two germline ends. The CDR3 has 15 residues. Germline lookup yields CDR1 MDHEN and CDR2 SYDVKM. The chain's CDR3 is CASSLADLFNNEQFF. The CDR3 DNA sequence: TGTGCCAGCAGTTTGGCCGACTTATTTAACAATGAGCAGTTCTTC.

The gene calls are TRBV6-1 and TRBJ2-3, with no clear D. Germline CDR1 MNHNS, CDR2 SASEGT. The CDR3 consists of 12 residues. The ends were cut back, 8 bases at V and 1 base at J, with 7 bases in the middle. The CDR3 DNA is TGTGCCAGCTCGGTGGGCACAGATACGCAGTATTTT. Translation: CASSVGTDTQYF.

The rearrangement links TRBV7-6 to TRBJ2-7; D call uncertain. The CDR3 consists of 15 residues. V lost 6 bases and J lost 2, with 17 bases in between. Germline lookup yields CDR1 SGHVS and CDR2 FNYEAQ. As DNA, the CDR3 is TGTGCCAGCAGTCCAGTAGGAGACGGAACCTACGAGCAGTACTTC. It specifies CASSPVGDGTYEQYF.

The V and J genes are TRBV19 and TRBJ2-3, with D tentatively TRBD2 (5 bases). The CDR3 runs to 16 residues. CDR1 is LNHDA and CDR2 is SQIVND in the germline V gene (reference sequence). The germline V and J ends were trimmed by 0 bases and 2 bases, with 12 bases remaining between them. The CDR3 region has the DNA TGTGCCAGTAGTATAGAAGGACGAGGACTCACAGATACGCAGTATTTT. Its protein product is CASSIEGRGLTDTQYF.

V usage is TRBV10-2 and J usage is TRBJ1-4; no clear D. The length of the CDR3 is 13 residues. Per germline, CDR1 WSHSY and CDR2 SAAADI. Trimming stripped 7 bases from V and 8 bases from J, with 14 bases between. Here the CDR3 reads CASKRQYDEKLFF. CDR3 nucleotide sequence: TGCGCCAGCAAGAGGCAGTACGACGAAAAACTGTTTTTT.

This sequence joins TRBV7-2 and TRBJ1-1; D perhaps matches TRBD1 (5 bases). V gave up 8 bases and J gave up 3 bases, with 7 bases separating them. The CDR3 totals 11 residues. CDR1 is SGHTA, CDR2 FQGNSA, per germline. CDR3 DNA sequence: TGTGCCAGCGGACATTACACTGAAGCTTTCTTT. Translating gives CASGHYTEAFF. Filled out from reference TRBV7-2 and TRBJ1-1, the complete variable domain reads GAGVSQSPSNKVTEKGKDVELRCDPISGHTALYWYRQSLGQGLEFLIYFQGNSAPDKSGLPSDRFSAERTGGSVSTLTIQRTQQEDSAVYLCASGHYTEAFFGQGTRLTVV.

The V and J genes are TRBV4-1 and TRBJ1-5; D is perhaps TRBD1 (6 bases). V was cut by 4 bases and J by 4 bases, with 17 bases left in between. This CDR3 has 16 residues. Looked up from germline, CDR1 is MGHRA and CDR2 is YSYEKL. CDR3 protein: CASSPGAGRRNQPQHF. CDR3 nucleotide sequence: TGCGCCAGCAGCCCGGGGGCGGGAAGACGAAATCAGCCCCAGCATTTT.

This rearrangement joins TRBV7-3 to TRBJ2-1; D is undetermined. CDR1 SGHTA and CDR2 FQGTGA come from the germline V gene. The V and J ends lost 2 bases and 5 bases respectively, with 10 bases between them. This CDR3 region has 14 residues. CDR3 amino acids: CASSLGLSNNEQFF. The CDR3 DNA sequence: TGTGCCAGCAGCTTAGGATTGTCAAACAATGAGCAGTTCTTC.